A single sample gave rise to the 20 T cell receptor beta chains below, sequenced in a study of blood T cell repertoires in COVID-19. The repertoire was sequenced with immunoSEQ multiplex PCR; TCRdb's copy has only in-frame clones and lacks some. Of a few hundred thousand clones in the sample, 65% to 90% were seen once. Material: peripheral blood. All receptors derive from a middle-aged man with acute or convalescent COVID-19.

This chain connects TRBV12-3 or TRBV12-4 to TRBJ1-5; a weak D match, TRBD1 (6 bases). Trimming cost V 9 bases and J 7 bases, with 13 bases left between them. The CDR3 loop spans 12 amino acids. CDR3 protein: CASAGDRQPQHF. The CDR3, as DNA: TGTGCCAGTGCAGGGGATCGACAGCCCCAGCATTTT.

The V and J genes are TRBV5-1 and TRBJ2-7; possible D gene TRBD1, 6 bases. The CDR3 consists of 14 residues. Germline V lookup: CDR1 SGHRS, CDR2 YFSETQ. V dropped 0 bases and J dropped 4 bases, with 11 bases sitting between them. In DNA, the CDR3 is TGCGCCAGCAGCTTGGCCGGGACATTATACGAGCAGTACTTC. As protein: CASSLAGTLYEQYF.

V and J are TRBV11-2 and TRBJ2-5, with TRBD2 as a possible D gene (6 bases). V lost 1 base to trimming and J lost 5 bases, with 20 bases between them. Germline loops: CDR1 SGHAT, CDR2 FQNNGV. This CDR3 spans 17 amino acids. CDR3 amino acids: CASSLGLEGRAWETQYF. As DNA, the CDR3 is TGTGCCAGCAGCTTAGGGCTGGAGGGGCGAGCCTGGGAGACCCAGTACTTC.

This clone was observed a few times. The chain joins TRBV6-5 to TRBJ2-2; TRBD1 agrees at 7 bases. This CDR3 has 15 amino acids. Germline CDR1 MNHEY, CDR2 SVGAGI. The junction had 5 bases not matched to a gene; V was cut back by 3 bases and J by 4 bases. The CDR3 DNA follows: TGTGCCAGCAGTTATTTACAGGGGATCACCGGGGAGCTGTTTTTT. Its translation: CASSYLQGITGELFF.

The chain is built from TRBV3-1 (or the pseudogene TRBV3-2) and TRBJ1-6; TRBD1 aligns across 7 bases. Germline V lookup: CDR1 LGHDT, CDR2 YNNKEL (reference sequence). After removal of 2 bases from V and 10 bases from J, the junction contained 5 bases not matched to a gene. The CDR3 runs 14 residues. The CDR3 DNA reads as TGTGCCAGCAGCCAACGGGTACAGGGGTCACCCCTCCACTTT. It yields the protein CASSQRVQGSPLHF.

The rearrangement joins TRBV21-1 to TRBJ2-1; TRBD2, the table's D call, lacks a check against the DNA. TRBV21-1 is a pseudogene. The length of the CDR3 is 11 residues. CDR3 region: CASSKPDEQFF. DNA of the CDR3: TGTGCCAGCAGCAAACCCGATGAGCAGTTCTTC.

V is TRBV3-1 (or the pseudogene TRBV3-2) and J is TRBJ1-5; D is possibly TRBD1 (6 bases). The length of the CDR3 is 14 residues. Trimming stripped 0 bases from V and 9 bases from J, with 12 bases between. CDR1 is LGHDT, CDR2 YNNKEL, per germline (reference sequence). This CDR3 is CASSQDRGLRPQHF. As DNA, the CDR3 is TGTGCCAGCAGCCAAGACAGGGGCCTTCGGCCCCAGCATTTT.

The V and J genes are TRBV5-1 and TRBJ2-2; 7 bases are a match to TRBD1. V lost 4 bases to trimming and J lost 4 bases; unmatched junction nucleotides: 7. From germline, CDR1 is SGHRS and CDR2 YFSETQ. This CDR3 spans 15 amino acids. CDR3 DNA sequence: TGCGCCAGCAGCCCCGGGGCAGGGGGCACCGGGGAGCTGTTTTTT. Protein product: CASSPGAGGTGELFF. Full variable domain (outside the CDR3, taken from reference TRBV5-1 and TRBJ2-2): KAGVTQTPRYLIKTRGQQVTLSCSPISGHRSVSWYQQTPGQGLQFLFEYFSETQRNKGNFPGRFSGRQFSNSRSEMNVSTLELGDSALYLCASSPGAGGTGELFFGEGSRLTVL.

J is TRBJ2-5 and V is TRBV3-1 (or the pseudogene TRBV3-2); 7 bases agree with TRBD1. This CDR3 is 17 amino acids long. Per germline, CDR1 LGHDT and CDR2 YNNKEL (reference sequence). Unmatched junction bases numbered 15, after V lost 3 bases and J lost 5 bases. Here the CDR3 reads CASSQYGATGDAETQYF. The CDR3 coding sequence is TGTGCCAGCAGCCAGTATGGCGCCACAGGGGACGCCGAGACCCAGTACTTC.

The chain combines TRBV27 with TRBJ1-5; 8 positions match TRBD1. The germline V gene has CDR1 MNHEY and CDR2 SMNVEV (reference sequence). This CDR3 has 15 amino acids. V was clipped by 7 bases and J by 1 base; unmatched bases: 6. The CDR3 bases are TGTGCCAGCACGGCAGGGGGCCGGAGCAATCAGCCCCAGCATTTT. Protein sequence: CASTAGGRSNQPQHF.

V is TRBV6-5 and J is TRBJ1-1; possibly TRBD1 for D (6 bases). Deletions cut 5 bases from V and 6 bases from J, with 16 bases between. Germline CDR1 is MNHEY and CDR2 is SVGAGI. The CDR3 runs to 14 residues. The CDR3 DNA reads TGTGCCAGCAGTCCCCCGGGGGGCTTAGCTGAAGCTTTCTTT. Amino acids: CASSPPGGLAEAFF.

CDR3 nucleotides: TGCGCCAGCAGCCCGGGGGGGGCCTGGAATGAGCAGTTCTTC. It encodes CASSPGGAWNEQFF. The chain couples TRBV4-1 to TRBJ2-1, with TRBD2 identical over 8 bases. CDR1 MGHRA and CDR2 YSYEKL come from the germline V gene. The ends lost 4 bases at V and 7 bases at J; junction bases unmatched: 6. The CDR3 spans 14 residues.

This clone was counted a few times. The chain couples TRBV6-5 to TRBJ1-2; D unclear. Germline V gene data show CDR1 as MNHEY and CDR2 as SVGAGI. The CDR3 runs to 16 residues. V lost 0 bases and J 4 bases, leaving 15 bases between the germline ends. The CDR3: CASSYSSNGPGYGYTF. CDR3 coding DNA: TGTGCCAGCAGTTACTCGAGCAACGGTCCTGGCTATGGCTACACCTTC.

J is TRBJ2-7 and V is TRBV5-4, with 8 bases that match TRBD2. The CDR3 sequence is 14 residues long. After removal of 5 bases from V and 2 bases from J, the junction contained 6 bases not matched to a gene. Germline CDR1 is SGHNT and CDR2 is YYREEE (reference sequence). For the CDR3, the DNA is TGTGCCAGCAGGAAAAGCGGGGGCACCTACGAGCAGTACTTC. This encodes CASRKSGGTYEQYF.

The chain links TRBV4-1 to TRBJ1-5, with 7 nucleotides matching TRBD1. Germline V gene sequence: CDR1 MGHRA, CDR2 YSYEKL. This CDR3 is built from 14 residues. V lost 4 bases and J lost 3; bases outside the gene matches: 3. CDR3 sequence: CASSLGTDNQPQHF. The CDR3 bases are TGCGCCAGCAGCCTAGGGACAGACAATCAGCCCCAGCATTTT.

V gene TRBV29-1 combines with J gene TRBJ1-6, with 7 nucleotides matching TRBD1. Germline CDR1 reads SQVTM; CDR2 reads ANQGSEA. Unmatched junction bases numbered 5, after V lost 6 bases and J lost 6 bases. This CDR3 has 13 amino acids. The CDR3 sequence is CSVVTGANSPLHF. The DNA of the CDR3 is TGCAGCGTCGTTACAGGGGCTAATTCACCCCTCCACTTT.

The rearrangement links TRBV25-1 to TRBJ1-1; the D gene is possibly TRBD1 (6 bases). CDR1 MGHDK and CDR2 SYGVNS come from the germline V gene. This CDR3 comprises 14 residues. Trimming removed 4 bases at V and 0 bases at J, with 9 bases between. CDR3 region: CASSARGLNTEAFF. The CDR3 DNA follows: TGTGCCAGCAGTGCCAGGGGCCTGAACACTGAAGCTTTCTTT.

J is TRBJ1-1 and V is TRBV18; the match to TRBD1 covers 7 bases. Germline trimming cut 3 bases from V and 3 bases from J; bases unmatched to any gene: 10. Germline V CDR1 and CDR2: KGHSH, LQKENI. The length of the CDR3 is 16 residues. CDR3 amino acids: CASSPLQGTADTEAFF. Written as DNA, the CDR3 is TGTGCCAGCTCACCTCTACAGGGGACGGCGGACACTGAAGCTTTCTTT.

This clone was seen only once. This chain links TRBV2 with TRBJ2-1; unclear D gene. V lost 0 bases and J lost 5, with 11 bases in between. The CDR3 length is 15 residues. The germline V gene has CDR1 SNHLY and CDR2 FYNNEI. The CDR3 loop reads CASSEANFPNNEQFF. CDR3 nucleotide sequence: TGTGCCAGCAGTGAAGCTAACTTTCCCAACAATGAGCAGTTCTTC. Filled out from reference TRBV2 and TRBJ2-1, the complete variable domain reads EPEVTQTPSHQVTQMGQEVILRCVPISNHLYFYWYRQILGQKVEFLVSFYNNEISEKSEIFDDQFSVERPDGSNFTLKIRSTKLEDSAMYFCASSEANFPNNEQFFGPGTRLTVL.

The chain uses TRBV29-1 and TRBJ2-1; D might be TRBD2 (5 bases). CDR1 and CDR2 (germline): SQVTM, ANQGSEA. CDR3 length: 13 amino acids. Deletions cut 4 bases from V and 5 bases from J, with 12 bases between. The DNA of the CDR3 is TGCAGCGTTGTTCGGAGGTCAAACAATGAGCAGTTCTTC. Its translation: CSVVRRSNNEQFF.